This T cell receptor (beta chain) stems from a study of control samples from healthy donors and cancer patients. V lost 6 bases to trimming and J lost 4 bases; unmatched junction nucleotides: 15. The CDR3 is 17 residues long. Germline V gene sequence: CDR1 SEHNR, CDR2 FQNEAQ (reference sequence). TCRdb's copy holds only in-frame clones and misses some; the assay was immunoSEQ multiplex PCR. The sample comprises 150,000 to 200,000 clones, 90% to 95% of which are singletons, and 0.65% to 0.85% rests with the top ten. The source is a woman aged 25 to 45 in good health. The chain joins TRBV7-9 to TRBJ2-1; TRBD2 matches 7 bases. The sequencing input was blood. CDR3 DNA sequence: TGTGCCAGCAGACTACCCATCATAGCGGGTGGTTACAATGAGCAGTTCTTC. Translating gives CASRLPIIAGGYNEQFF.